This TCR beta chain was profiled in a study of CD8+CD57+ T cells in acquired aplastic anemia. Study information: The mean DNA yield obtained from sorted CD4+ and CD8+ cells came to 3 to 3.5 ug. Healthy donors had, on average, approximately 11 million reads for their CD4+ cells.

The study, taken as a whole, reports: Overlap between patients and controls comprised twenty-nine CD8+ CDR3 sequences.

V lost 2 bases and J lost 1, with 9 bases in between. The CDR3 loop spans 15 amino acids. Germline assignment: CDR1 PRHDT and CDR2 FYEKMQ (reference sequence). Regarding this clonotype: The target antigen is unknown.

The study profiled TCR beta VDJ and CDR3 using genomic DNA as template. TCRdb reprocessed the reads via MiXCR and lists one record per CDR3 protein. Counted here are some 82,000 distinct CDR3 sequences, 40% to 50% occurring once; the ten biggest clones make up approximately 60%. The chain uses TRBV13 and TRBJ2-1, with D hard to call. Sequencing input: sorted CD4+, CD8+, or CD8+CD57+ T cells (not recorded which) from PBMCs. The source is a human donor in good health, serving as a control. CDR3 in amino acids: CASSLLDGSYNEQFF. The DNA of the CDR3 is TGTGCCAGCAGCTTACTGGACGGATCCTACAATGAGCAGTTCTTC.